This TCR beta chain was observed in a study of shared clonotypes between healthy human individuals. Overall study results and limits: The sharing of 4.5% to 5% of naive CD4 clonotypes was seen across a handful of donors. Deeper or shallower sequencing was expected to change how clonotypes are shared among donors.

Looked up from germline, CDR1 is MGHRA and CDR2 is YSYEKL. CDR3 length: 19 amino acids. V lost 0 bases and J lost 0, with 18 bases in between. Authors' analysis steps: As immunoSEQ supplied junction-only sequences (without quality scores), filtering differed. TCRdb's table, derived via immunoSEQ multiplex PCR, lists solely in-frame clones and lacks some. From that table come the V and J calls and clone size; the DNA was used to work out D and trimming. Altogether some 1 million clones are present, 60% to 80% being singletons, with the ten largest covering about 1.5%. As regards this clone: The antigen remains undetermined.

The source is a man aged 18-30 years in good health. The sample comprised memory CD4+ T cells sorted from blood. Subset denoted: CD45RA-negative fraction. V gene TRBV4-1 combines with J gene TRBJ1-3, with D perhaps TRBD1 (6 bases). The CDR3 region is CASSQDRGGGLGSGNTIYF. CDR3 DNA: TGCGCCAGCAGCCAAGATAGAGGGGGGGGCCTCGGCTCTGGAAACACCATATATTTT.